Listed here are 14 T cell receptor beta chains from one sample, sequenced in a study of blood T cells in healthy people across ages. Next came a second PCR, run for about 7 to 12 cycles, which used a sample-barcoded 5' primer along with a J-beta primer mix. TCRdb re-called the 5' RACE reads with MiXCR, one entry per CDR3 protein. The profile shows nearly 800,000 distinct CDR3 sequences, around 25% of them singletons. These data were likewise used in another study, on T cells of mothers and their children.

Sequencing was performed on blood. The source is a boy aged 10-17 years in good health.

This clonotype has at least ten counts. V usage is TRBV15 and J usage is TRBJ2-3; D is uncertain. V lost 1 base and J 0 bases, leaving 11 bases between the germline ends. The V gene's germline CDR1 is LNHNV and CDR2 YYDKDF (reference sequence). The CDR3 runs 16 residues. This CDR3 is CATSRVKVQSTDTQYF. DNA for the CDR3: TGTGCCACCAGCAGAGTAAAGGTACAGAGCACAGATACGCAGTATTTT.

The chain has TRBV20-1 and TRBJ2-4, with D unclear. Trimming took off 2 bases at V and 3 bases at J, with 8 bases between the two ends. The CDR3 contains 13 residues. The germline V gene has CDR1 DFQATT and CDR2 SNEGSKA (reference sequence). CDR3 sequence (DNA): TGCAGTGCTAGATTATGGGACAAAAACATTCAGTACTTC. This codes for CSARLWDKNIQYF.

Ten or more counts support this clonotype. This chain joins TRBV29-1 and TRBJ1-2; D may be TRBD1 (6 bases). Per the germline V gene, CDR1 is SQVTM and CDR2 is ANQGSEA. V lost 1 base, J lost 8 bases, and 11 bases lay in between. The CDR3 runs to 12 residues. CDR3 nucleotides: TGCAGCGTTGAAGGGCAGGGGAGAGGCTACACCTTC. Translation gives CSVEGQGRGYTF.

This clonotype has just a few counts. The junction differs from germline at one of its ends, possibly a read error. CDR3: CASSLDGSASPDF. CDR3 bases: TGTGCCAGCAGCTTAGATGGGTCGGCGTCGCCCGACTTC. The chain links TRBV7-3 to TRBJ2-7; D not certain. The CDR3 runs to 13 residues. CDR1 and CDR2 from the germline V gene are SGHTA and FQGTGA.

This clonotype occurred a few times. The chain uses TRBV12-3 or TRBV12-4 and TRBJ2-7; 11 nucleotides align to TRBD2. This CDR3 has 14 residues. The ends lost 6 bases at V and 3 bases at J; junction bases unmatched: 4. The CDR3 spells CASRPSGGYYEQYF. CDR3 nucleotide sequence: TGTGCCAGCAGGCCTAGCGGGGGGTACTACGAGCAGTACTTC.

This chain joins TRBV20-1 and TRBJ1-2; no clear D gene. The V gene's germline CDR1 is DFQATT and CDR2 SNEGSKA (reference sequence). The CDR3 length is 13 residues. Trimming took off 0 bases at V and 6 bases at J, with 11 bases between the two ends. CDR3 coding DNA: TGCAGTGCTAGAGATGGACGGCCACATGGCTACACCTTC. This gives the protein CSARDGRPHGYTF.

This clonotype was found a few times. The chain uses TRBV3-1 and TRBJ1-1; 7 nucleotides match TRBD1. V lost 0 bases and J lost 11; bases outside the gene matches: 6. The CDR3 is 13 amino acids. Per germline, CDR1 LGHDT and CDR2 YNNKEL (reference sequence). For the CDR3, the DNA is TGTGCCAGCAGCCAAGATCTTCGCAGGGGGGCTTTCTTT. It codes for CASSQDLRRGAFF.

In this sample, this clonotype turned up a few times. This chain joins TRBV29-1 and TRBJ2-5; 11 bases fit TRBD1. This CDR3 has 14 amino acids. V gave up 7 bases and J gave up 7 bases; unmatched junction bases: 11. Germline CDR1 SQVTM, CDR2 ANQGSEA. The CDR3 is CSATGTGGEGTQYF. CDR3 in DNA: TGCAGCGCGACCGGGACAGGGGGGGAAGGGACCCAGTACTTC. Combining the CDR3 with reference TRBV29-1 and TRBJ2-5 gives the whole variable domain SAVISQKPSRDICQRGTSLTIQCQVDSQVTMMFWYRQQPGQSLTLIATANQGSEATYESGFVIDKFPISRPNLTFSTLTVSNMSPEDSSIYLCSATGTGGEGTQYFGPGTRLLVL.

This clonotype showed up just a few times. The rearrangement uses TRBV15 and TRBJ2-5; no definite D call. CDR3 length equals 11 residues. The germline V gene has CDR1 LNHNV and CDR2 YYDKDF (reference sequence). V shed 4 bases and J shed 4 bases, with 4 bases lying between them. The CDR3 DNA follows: TGTGCCACCAGCACCAGAGAGACCCAGTACTTC. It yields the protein CATSTRETQYF.

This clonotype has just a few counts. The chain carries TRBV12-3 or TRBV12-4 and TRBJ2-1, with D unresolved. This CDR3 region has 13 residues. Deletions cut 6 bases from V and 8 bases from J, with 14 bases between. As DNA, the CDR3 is TGTGCCAGCAGAACCAGCCCCACTGATGAGCAGTTCTTC. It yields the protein CASRTSPTDEQFF.

The CDR3 DNA reads TGTGCCAGCAGTACCCGGACAGGCTTATGGAGAAAACTGTTTTTT. Translation: CASSTRTGLWRKLFF. The rearrangement links TRBV12-3 or TRBV12-4 to TRBJ1-4, with 7 bases identical to TRBD1. The CDR3 totals 15 residues. V dropped 5 bases and J dropped 10; count of bases not matched to a gene: 13.

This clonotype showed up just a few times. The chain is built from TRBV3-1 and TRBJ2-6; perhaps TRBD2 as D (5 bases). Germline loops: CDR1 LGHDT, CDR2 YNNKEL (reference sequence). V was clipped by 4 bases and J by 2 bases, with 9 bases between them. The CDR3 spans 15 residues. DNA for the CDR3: TGTGCCAGCAGCCCGCCGGGGACTGGGGCCAACGTCCTGACTTTC. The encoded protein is CASSPPGTGANVLTF.

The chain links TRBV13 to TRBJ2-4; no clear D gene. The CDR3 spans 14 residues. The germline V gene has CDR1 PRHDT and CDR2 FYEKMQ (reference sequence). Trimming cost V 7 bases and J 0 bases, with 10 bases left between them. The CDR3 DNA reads TGTGCCAGCACTACTATTTTAGCCAAAAACATTCAGTACTTC. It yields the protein CASTTILAKNIQYF.

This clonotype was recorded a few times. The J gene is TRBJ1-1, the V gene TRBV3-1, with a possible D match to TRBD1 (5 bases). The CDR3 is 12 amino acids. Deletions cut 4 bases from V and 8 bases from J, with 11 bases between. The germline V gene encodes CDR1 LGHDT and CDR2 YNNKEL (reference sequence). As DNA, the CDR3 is TGTGCCAGCAGCCGATGGGACGCCGAAGCTTTCTTT. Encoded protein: CASSRWDAEAFF.